A selection of T cell receptor beta chains follows, all from one sample in a study of human T cells and chemical hapten exposure. TCRdb re-called the RACE reads through MiXCR, storing one row per CDR3 protein. The table lists 300,000 to 450,000 distinct CDR3 sequences, 4.8% of them singletons. The material was whole blood, obtained in connection with sensitization to the hapten diphenylcyclopropenone (DPC). The receptor source for this set is a woman aged 45-65 years with alopecia areata. Some clones in this sample may be carry-over from other donors' samples. The CDR3 runs from the conserved cysteine through the conserved F or W. The D gene is left open where the match is weak.

D | V | CDR3
TRBD1 | TRBV7-6 | CASSLGEDRGLYGYTF
NA | TRBV28 | CASRSGYSTDTQYF
TRBD1 | TRBV10-3 | CAISPGQANYEQYF
NA | TRBV12-3/TRBV12-4 | CASNPGSSTGELFF
TRBD1 | TRBV29-1 | CSVRTGGNNSPLHF
TRBD2 | TRBV9 | CASSGRLAESSGANVLTF
TRBD1 | TRBV20-1 | CSARDGTVTPQHF
TRBD1 | TRBV7-2 | CASSLEDRGRTTIYF
NA | TRBV3-1 | CASSQEWGGNQPQHF
NA | TRBV28 | CASSFQSSYNEQFF
NA | TRBV15 | CATSRVVQDTQYF
NA | TRBV27 | CASSSPGPVYNEQFF
TRBD1 | TRBV6-5 | CASSYDRGSTEAFF
NA | TRBV2 | CATGGGGNQPQHF
NA | TRBV29-1 | CSVGDSNQPQHF
NA | TRBV5-1 | CASSLGPATGAAFF
TRBD1 | TRBV11-2 | CASSLADRNNEQFF
NA | TRBV12-3/TRBV12-4 | CASSGRSNQPQHF
NA | TRBV3-1 | CASSRPGAGEKLFF
TRBD2 | TRBV4-2 | CASSPGGALGHTDTQYF
NA | TRBV29-1 | CSVVSAGSFYEQYF
TRBD1 | TRBV5-1 | CASSHGDSKETQYF
TRBD2 | TRBV11-2 | CASSPYLAGEETQYF
TRBD1 | TRBV6-1 | CASRGDRGREYGYTF
TRBD2 | TRBV3-1 | CASSQDTAGGIVYEQYF
NA | TRBV12-5 | CASGRPPANYGYTF
NA | TRBV4-1 | CASSQVNEAFF
TRBD2 | TRBV3-1 | CASSHSGADEQFF
NA | TRBV18 | CASSPGSSGANVLTF
TRBD1 | TRBV24-1 | CATSAAGGIGQETQYF
NA | TRBV4-1 | CASSQGGAEDTQYF
NA | TRBV7-3 | CASSLTPRQETQYF
NA | TRBV18 | CASSPPSGGGDQPQHF
TRBD1 | TRBV6-2/TRBV6-3 | CASRDGTDYGYTF
NA | TRBV9 | CASSKGGNEQYF
NA | TRBV12-3/TRBV12-4 | CASSRDRDVNEQFF
TRBD1 | TRBV18 | CASSPTGNENIQYF
NA | TRBV6-1 | CASSEAVRGQAFF
NA | TRBV29-1 | CSVRGDVGELFF
NA | TRBV7-2 | CASSLGQHASTDTQYF
NA | TRBV4-2 | CASSQDMAGVGSPLHF